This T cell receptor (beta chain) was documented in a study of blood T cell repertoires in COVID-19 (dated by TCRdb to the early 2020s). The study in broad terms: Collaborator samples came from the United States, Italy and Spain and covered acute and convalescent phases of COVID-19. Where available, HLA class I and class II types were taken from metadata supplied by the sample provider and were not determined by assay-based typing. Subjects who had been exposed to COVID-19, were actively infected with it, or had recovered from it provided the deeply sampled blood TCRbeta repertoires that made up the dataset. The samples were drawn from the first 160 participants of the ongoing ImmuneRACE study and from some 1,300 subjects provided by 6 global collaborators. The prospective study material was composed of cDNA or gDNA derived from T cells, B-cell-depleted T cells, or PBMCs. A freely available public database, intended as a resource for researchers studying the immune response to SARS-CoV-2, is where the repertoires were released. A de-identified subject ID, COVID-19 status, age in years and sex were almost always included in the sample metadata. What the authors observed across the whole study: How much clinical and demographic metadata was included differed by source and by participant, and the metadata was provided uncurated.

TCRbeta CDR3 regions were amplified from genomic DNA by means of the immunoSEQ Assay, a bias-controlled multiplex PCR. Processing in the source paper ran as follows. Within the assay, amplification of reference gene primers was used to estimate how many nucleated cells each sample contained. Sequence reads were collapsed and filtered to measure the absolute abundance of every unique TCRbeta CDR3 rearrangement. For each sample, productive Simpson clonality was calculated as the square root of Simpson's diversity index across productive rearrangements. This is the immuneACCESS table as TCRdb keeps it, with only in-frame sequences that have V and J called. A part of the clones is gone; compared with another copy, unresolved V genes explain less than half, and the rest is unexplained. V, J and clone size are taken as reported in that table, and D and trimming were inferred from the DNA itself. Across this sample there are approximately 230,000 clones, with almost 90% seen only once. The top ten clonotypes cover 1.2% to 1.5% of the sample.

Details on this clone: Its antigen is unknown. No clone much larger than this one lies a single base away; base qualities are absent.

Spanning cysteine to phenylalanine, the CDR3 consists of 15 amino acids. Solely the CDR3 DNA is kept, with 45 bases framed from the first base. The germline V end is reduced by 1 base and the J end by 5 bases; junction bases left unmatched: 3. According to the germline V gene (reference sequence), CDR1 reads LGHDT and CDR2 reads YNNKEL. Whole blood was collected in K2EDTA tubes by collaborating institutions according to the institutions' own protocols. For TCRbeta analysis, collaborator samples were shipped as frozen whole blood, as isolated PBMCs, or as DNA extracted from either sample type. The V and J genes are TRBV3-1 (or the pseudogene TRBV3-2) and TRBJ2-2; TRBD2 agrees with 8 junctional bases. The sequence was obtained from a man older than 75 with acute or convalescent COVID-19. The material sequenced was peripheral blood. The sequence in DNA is TGTGCCAGCAGCCAAGGAGGCGGGAGGACCGGGGAGCTGTTTTTT. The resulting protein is CASSQGGGRTGELFF.